The 10 T cell receptor beta chains listed next were all sequenced from one sample in a study of T-cell reconstitution after alpha-beta-depleted transplantation in children. Molecular barcoding with unique molecular identifiers was used for the TCRbeta library. From the PCR reads, TCRdb called clonotypes with MiXCR, one entry per CDR3 protein. The sample lists around 200,000 distinct CDR3 sequences; 6% to 7% were seen once. This specimen consisted of PBMCs from the stem cell graft donor, obtained from the stem cell graft. These receptors were collected from a human donor who donated a stem cell graft to a child with Wiskott-Aldrich syndrome.

The sample holds many counts of this clonotype. The CDR3 is CSARGPLGQMGGYGYTF. The CDR3 DNA reads as TGCAGTGCTAGAGGACCGTTGGGACAGATGGGAGGCTATGGCTACACCTTC. This chain uses TRBV20-1 with TRBJ1-2, with 7 nucleotides matching TRBD1. Germline V gives CDR1 DFQATT, CDR2 SNEGSKA (reference sequence). CDR3 length equals 17 residues. Germline trimming cut 1 base from V and 4 bases from J; bases unmatched to any gene: 15.

This clonotype was counted ten times or more. The gene calls are TRBV20-1 and TRBJ2-7; possible D gene TRBD1, 6 bases. The CDR3 loop spans 14 amino acids. Germline V gene sequence: CDR1 DFQATT, CDR2 SNEGSKA (reference sequence). Trimming took off 3 bases at V and 3 bases at J, with 15 bases between the two ends. The CDR3 region has the DNA TGCAGTGCTAGGATACCTGGACAGTTCTACGAGCAGTACTTC. As protein: CSARIPGQFYEQYF.

The chain employs TRBV5-6 and TRBJ2-5; D is unclear. Trimming removed 2 bases from V and 1 base from J, with 9 bases in between. This CDR3 comprises 14 residues. From germline, CDR1 is SGHDT and CDR2 YYEEEE. CDR3 protein: CASSFRQVQETQYF. In nucleotides, the CDR3 is TGTGCCAGCAGCTTCCGGCAGGTCCAAGAGACCCAGTACTTC.

The count of this clonotype is one. A single base separates this from a much larger clone, so it may be a read error. In nucleotides, the CDR3 is TGCGCCAGCAGCTTGGTTCGGGGGGGCCGATATGAGCAGTTCTTC. Amino acid sequence: CASSLVRGGRYEQFF. V usage is TRBV5-1 and J usage is TRBJ2-1; 8 bases are a match to TRBD2. The V gene end was trimmed by 0 bases and the J gene end by 8 bases; junction bases not matched to a gene: 7. The CDR3 contains 15 residues. Germline V gene lookup returns CDR1 SGHRS and CDR2 YFSETQ.

A few counts support this clonotype. The chain combines TRBV5-1 with TRBJ2-2; D tentatively fits TRBD1 or TRBD2 (5 bases each). The V gene lost 4 bases and the J gene lost 1 base, with 11 bases spanning the gap. Looked up from germline, CDR1 is SGHRS and CDR2 is YFSETQ. CDR3 length: 15 residues. Written as DNA, the CDR3 is TGCGCCAGCAGCAGGAGGCAGGGGAACACCGGGGAGCTGTTTTTT. Amino acids: CASSRRQGNTGELFF.

The sample holds a few counts of this clonotype. The chain uses TRBV11-2 and TRBJ2-1; 7 bases are a match to TRBD2. Germline loops: CDR1 SGHAT, CDR2 FQNNGV. The CDR3 has 19 residues. V lost 1 base and J lost 0; bases outside the gene matches: 12. The CDR3 loop is CASSLVSGLAESSYNEQFF. The CDR3 coding sequence is TGTGCCAGCAGCTTAGTTTCCGGGCTAGCGGAAAGCTCCTACAATGAGCAGTTCTTC.

This clonotype was seen repeatedly, ten times or more. The rearrangement uses TRBV28 and TRBJ2-3, with TRBD1 as a possible D gene (6 bases). The CDR3 totals 13 residues. Deletions cut 6 bases from V and 5 bases from J, with 12 bases between. Germline V gene data show CDR1 as MDHEN and CDR2 as SYDVKM. The DNA of the CDR3 is TGTGCCAGCAGAAACACCAGGGGAGATACGCAGTATTTT. Amino acid sequence: CASRNTRGDTQYF. The full variable domain, completed using reference TRBV28 and TRBJ2-3, is DVKVTQSSRYLVKRTGEKVFLECVQDMDHENMFWYRQDPGLGLRLIYFSYDVKMKEKGDIPEGYSVSREKKERFSLILESASTNQTSMYLCASRNTRGDTQYFGPGTRLTVL.

At least ten counts were recorded for this clonotype. This sequence joins TRBV6-5 and TRBJ1-2, with a possible D match to TRBD1 (6 bases). The germline V and J ends were trimmed by 6 bases and 2 bases, with 10 bases remaining between them. The length of the CDR3 is 13 residues. Germline-derived CDR1 and CDR2 are MNHEY and SVGAGI. The CDR3 loop is CASRPQGNYGYTF. CDR3 nucleotides: TGTGCCAGCAGACCCCAGGGGAACTATGGCTACACCTTC.

This clonotype was seen at least ten times. The J gene is TRBJ2-7, the V gene TRBV7-8; 7 nucleotides align to TRBD1. The germline V gene has CDR1 SGHVS and CDR2 FQNEAQ. The CDR3 is 15 amino acids. The V segment lost 0 bases and the J segment 7 bases; nucleotides outside the gene matches: 9. The CDR3 is CASSLARQGAGEQYF. As DNA, the CDR3 is TGTGCCAGCAGCTTAGCCCGACAGGGCGCAGGAGAGCAGTACTTC.

This clonotype showed up many times. The chain uses TRBV25-1 and TRBJ2-1, with D unclear. The CDR3 consists of 14 residues. In germline, CDR1 is MGHDK, CDR2 SYGVNS. Deletions cut 3 bases from V and 5 bases from J, with 11 bases between. The CDR3 region has the DNA TGTGCCAGCAGTGACCCGAGGCCAAACAATGAGCAGTTCTTC. Translating gives CASSDPRPNNEQFF. The full variable domain, in which reference TRBV25-1 and TRBJ2-1 provide the parts outside the CDR3, is EADIYQTPRYLVIGTGKKITLECSQTMGHDKMYWYQQDPGMELHLIHYSYGVNSTEKGDLSSESTVSRIRTEHFPLTLESARPSHTSQYLCASSDPRPNNEQFFGPGTRLTVL.